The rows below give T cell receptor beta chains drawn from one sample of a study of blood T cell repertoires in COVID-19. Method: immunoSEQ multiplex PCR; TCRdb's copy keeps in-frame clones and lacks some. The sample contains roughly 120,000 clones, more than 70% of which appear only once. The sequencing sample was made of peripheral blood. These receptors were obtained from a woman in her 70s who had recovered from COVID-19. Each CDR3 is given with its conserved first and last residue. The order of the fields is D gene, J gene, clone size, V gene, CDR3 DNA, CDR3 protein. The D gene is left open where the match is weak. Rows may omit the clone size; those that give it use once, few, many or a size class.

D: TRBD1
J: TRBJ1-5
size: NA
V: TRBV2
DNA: TGTGCCAGTTTCCGGGACAGGGGCAGTCAGCCCCAGCATTTT
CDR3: CASFRDRGSQPQHF

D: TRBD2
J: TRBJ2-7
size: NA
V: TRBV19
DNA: TGTGCCAGTAGTACCCAAGGGAGGGGTTACTACGAGCAGTACTTC
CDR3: CASSTQGRGYYEQYF

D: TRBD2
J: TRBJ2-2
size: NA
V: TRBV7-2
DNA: TGTGCCAGCAGCGTCAGACTAGCGGGAGGCACCGGGGAGCTGTTTTTT
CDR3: CASSVRLAGGTGELFF

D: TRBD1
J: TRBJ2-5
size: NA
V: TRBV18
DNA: TGTGCCAGCTCACCGCGGGACAGGGTTGGGACCCAGTACTTC
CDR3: CASSPRDRVGTQYF

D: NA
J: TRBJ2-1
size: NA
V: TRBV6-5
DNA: TGTGCCAGCAGTTACTCTTTCTCACAGAATCAGTTCTTC
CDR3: CASSYSFSQNQFF

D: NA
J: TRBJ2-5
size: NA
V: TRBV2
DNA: TGTGCCAGTGCCTTTTCCCCCGGAGGGGAGACCCAGTACTTC
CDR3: CASAFSPGGETQYF

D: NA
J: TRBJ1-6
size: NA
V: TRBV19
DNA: TGTGCCAGTAGTATCGGAGGCAGGTTAAATTCACCCCTCCACTTT
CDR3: CASSIGGRLNSPLHF

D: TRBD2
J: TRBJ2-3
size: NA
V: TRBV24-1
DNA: TGTGCCACCAGTGATTTTCGTGGTAGCGGGGCTCTTAGCACAGATACGCAGTATTTT
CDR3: CATSDFRGSGALSTDTQYF

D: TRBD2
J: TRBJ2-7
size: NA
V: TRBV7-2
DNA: TGTGCCAGCAGCTTTAGCCTCCTAGCGGGAGGGCGGGGCGAGCAGTACTTC
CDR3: CASSFSLLAGGRGEQYF

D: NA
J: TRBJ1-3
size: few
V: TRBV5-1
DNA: TGCGCCAGCAGCGCAGGGCCCTCTGGAAACACCATATATTTT
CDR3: CASSAGPSGNTIYF

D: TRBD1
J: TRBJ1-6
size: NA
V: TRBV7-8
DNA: TGTGCCAGCAGCTTGTCCGGGACAGGGGATTCACCCCTCCACTTT
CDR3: CASSLSGTGDSPLHF

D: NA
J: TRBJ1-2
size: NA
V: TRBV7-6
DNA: TGTGCCAGCAGCTTAGCGCCCCAGGGGATGGGCGGCTACACCTTC
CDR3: CASSLAPQGMGGYTF

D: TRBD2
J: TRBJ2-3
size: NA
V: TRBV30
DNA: TGTGCCTACTCTCGCCTCGGACTAGCTAACACAGATACGCAGTATTTT
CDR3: CAYSRLGLANTDTQYF

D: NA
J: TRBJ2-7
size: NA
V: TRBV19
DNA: TGTGCCAGTAGCCGAAACGACATCCCACACTACGAGCAGTACTTC
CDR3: CASSRNDIPHYEQYF

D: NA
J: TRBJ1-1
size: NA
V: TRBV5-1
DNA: TGCGCCAGCAGCGACCAAGTGGGCAGTCCTGAAGCTTTCTTT
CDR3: CASSDQVGSPEAFF

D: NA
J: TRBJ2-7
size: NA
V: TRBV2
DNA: TGTGCCAGCAGATCAATTCGGACAGCTTACGAGCAGTACTTC
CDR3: CASRSIRTAYEQYF

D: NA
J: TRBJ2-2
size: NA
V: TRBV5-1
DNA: TGCGCCAGCAGCTTGGGACTGACGAACACCGGGGAGCTGTTTTTT
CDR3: CASSLGLTNTGELFF

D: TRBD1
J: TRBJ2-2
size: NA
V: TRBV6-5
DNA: TGTGCCACCCGAGCGGACAGGGACACCGGGGAGCTGTTTTTT
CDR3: CATRADRDTGELFF

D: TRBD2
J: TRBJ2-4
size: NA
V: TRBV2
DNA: TGTGCCAGCAGTTCTAGCGGGGGGAGAAACATTCAGTACTTC
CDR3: CASSSSGGRNIQYF

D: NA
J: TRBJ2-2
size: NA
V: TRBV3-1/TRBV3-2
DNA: TGTGCCAGCAGCCTCGGGAACGGGGAGCTGTTTTTT
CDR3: CASSLGNGELFF

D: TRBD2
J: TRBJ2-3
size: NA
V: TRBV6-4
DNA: TGTGCCAGCAGTGGCAGGACTAGCCGGGAGGCAGATACGCAGTATTTT
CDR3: CASSGRTSREADTQYF

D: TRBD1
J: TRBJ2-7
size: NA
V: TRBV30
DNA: TGTGCCTTGACAGGGAATCCCTACGAGCAGTACTTC
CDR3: CALTGNPYEQYF

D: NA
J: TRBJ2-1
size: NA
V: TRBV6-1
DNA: TGTGCCAGCAGTGATCGTGTTGCGCGGCTAACCAATGAGCAGTTCTTC
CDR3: CASSDRVARLTNEQFF

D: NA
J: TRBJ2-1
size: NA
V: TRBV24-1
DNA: TGTGCCACCGCGAATCTCCGCAATGAGCAGTTCTTC
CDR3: CATANLRNEQFF

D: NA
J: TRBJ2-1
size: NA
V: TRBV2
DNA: TGTGCCAGCAACCGGGAGCAATACAATGAGCAGTTCTTC
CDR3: CASNREQYNEQFF

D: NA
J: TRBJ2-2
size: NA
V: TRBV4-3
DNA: TGCGCCAGCAGCCCCTCGCCCCTCAGGGGCACCGGGGAGCTGTTTTTT
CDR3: CASSPSPLRGTGELFF

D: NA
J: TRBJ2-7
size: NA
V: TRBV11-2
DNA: TGTGCCAGCAGCTTAGATACGGGGGAGCAGTACTTC
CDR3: CASSLDTGEQYF

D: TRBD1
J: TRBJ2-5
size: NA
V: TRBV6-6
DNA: TGTGCCAGCAGTTTGATAGGACAGGGGACGGAGACCCAGTACTTC
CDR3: CASSLIGQGTETQYF

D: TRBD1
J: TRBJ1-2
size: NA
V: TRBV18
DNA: TGTGCCAGCTCACCCGGGACAGGAAATCCCTATGGCTACACCTTC
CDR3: CASSPGTGNPYGYTF

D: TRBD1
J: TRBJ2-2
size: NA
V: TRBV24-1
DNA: TGTGCCACCAGTGATAGGACAGGGCCGAACACCGGGGAGCTGTTTTTT
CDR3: CATSDRTGPNTGELFF